These 22 T cell receptor beta chains originate from one sample sequenced in a study of blood T cell repertoires in COVID-19. This table comes from immunoSEQ multiplex PCR, and its TCRdb copy is limited to in-frame clones, with some not included. The sample consists of approximately 93,000 clones, around 88% of them appearing once. Sequences were obtained from peripheral blood. These receptors all stem from a man aged 60 to 75 with acute or convalescent COVID-19.

The V and J genes are TRBV19 and TRBJ2-3, with TRBD1 matching over 10 bases. V was pared by 5 bases and J by 3 bases, with 11 bases of the junction left unmatched. CDR3 length: 17 amino acids. Germline-derived CDR1 and CDR2 are LNHDA and SQIVND (reference sequence). CDR3 nucleotides: TGTGCCAGTAGTCTGCGGACAGGGGGGTTTATGACAGATACGCAGTATTTT. Translation: CASSLRTGGFMTDTQYF.

The chain is built from TRBV7-3 and TRBJ2-3, with TRBD1 as a possible D gene (6 bases). Per germline, CDR1 SGHTA and CDR2 FQGTGA. The CDR3 runs 15 residues. The V end was cut by 5 bases, the J end by 2 bases, with 14 bases between. CDR3 nucleotides: TGTGCCAGCAGCCAGACAGGTGCCCCCACAGATACGCAGTATTTT. Translated: CASSQTGAPTDTQYF.

The rearrangement links TRBV7-2 to TRBJ2-2, with D possibly TRBD2 on 5 matching bases. Germline-derived CDR1 and CDR2 are SGHTA and FQGNSA. Trimming took 5 bases from V and 0 from J, leaving 10 bases between them. CDR3 size: 15 residues. CDR3 region: CASSRGGSNTGELFF. In nucleotides, the CDR3 is TGTGCCAGCAGCCGCGGCGGGTCGAACACCGGGGAGCTGTTTTTT.

For this clone: Other DNA sequences within the sample encode an identical CDR3. The V call is TRBV19, the J call TRBJ1-2; no definite D call. Germline CDR1 LNHDA, CDR2 SQIVND (reference sequence). CDR3 length equals 15 residues. V was cut by 1 base and J by 0 bases, with 9 bases left in between. The CDR3, as DNA: TGTGCCAGTAGTATAGGGACGGGAGCTAACTATGGCTACACCTTC. Its translation: CASSIGTGANYGYTF.

This clone is a singleton in its sample. The rearrangement links TRBV19 to TRBJ1-6; TRBD1 matches at 9 bases. CDR1 LNHDA and CDR2 SQIVND come from the germline V gene (reference sequence). With 7 bases clipped from V and 10 bases from J, the junction kept 8 bases outside the gene matches. The CDR3 runs 14 residues. The CDR3 bases are TGTGCCAGTACCGGACAGGGGTTTGGGTCACCCCTCCACTTT. It translates to CASTGQGFGSPLHF. Full variable domain (remainder filled in from reference TRBV19 and TRBJ1-6): DGGITQSPKYLFRKEGQNVTLSCEQNLNHDAMYWYRQDPGQGLRLIYYSQIVNDFQKGDIAEGYSVSREKKESFPLTVTSAQKNPTAFYLCASTGQGFGSPLHFGNGTRLTVT.

V and J are TRBV10-1 and TRBJ2-1, with a weak D call TRBD2 (6 bases). Germline V gene data show CDR1 as WNHNN and CDR2 as SYGVQD (reference sequence). The CDR3 has 21 amino acids. The V gene lost 2 bases and the J gene lost 0 bases, with 26 bases spanning the gap. CDR3 sequence reads: CASSEKRRGPKRGSSYNEQFF. As DNA, the CDR3 is TGCGCCAGCAGTGAGAAGAGGCGGGGCCCTAAGCGCGGCTCCTCCTACAATGAGCAGTTCTTC.

This chain joins TRBV9 and TRBJ1-1; possible D gene TRBD1, 6 bases. CDR1 is SGDLS, CDR2 YYNGEE, per germline. The CDR3 has 12 residues. V lost 8 bases, J lost 5 bases, and 13 bases lay in between. CDR3 nucleotides: TGTGCCAGTTCCGAGGGGGGGACTGAAGCTTTCTTT. It is translated as CASSEGGTEAFF.

The CDR3 region has the DNA TGTGCCACCAGTGATTTTTCCCGCGGGAATTCGAATGAGCAGTTCTTC. Protein sequence: CATSDFSRGNSNEQFF. The genes are TRBV24-1 and TRBJ2-1, with TRBD2 as a possible D gene (6 bases). Germline-derived CDR1 and CDR2 are KGHDR and SFDVKD. Trimming took 1 base from V and 7 from J, leaving 16 bases between them. CDR3 length equals 16 residues.

This chain links TRBV5-8 with TRBJ1-2; a possible D gene is TRBD1 (5 bases). V was cut by 2 bases and J by 2 bases, with 13 bases left in between. Germline lookup yields CDR1 SGHTS and CDR2 YDEGEE. The CDR3 has 15 amino acids. The chain's CDR3 is CASSLKQAGNYGYTF. As DNA, the CDR3 is TGTGCCAGCAGCTTAAAACAGGCGGGGAACTATGGCTACACCTTC.

The rearrangement links TRBV24-1 to TRBJ1-2; 7 bases match TRBD1. Germline trimming cut 4 bases from V and 9 bases from J; bases unmatched to any gene: 16. Looked up from germline, CDR1 is KGHDR and CDR2 is SFDVKD. The CDR3 has 16 amino acids. The CDR3 here is CATSDSQSRGVMSYTF. The CDR3, as DNA: TGTGCCACCAGTGACTCGCAGAGCAGGGGGGTGATGAGCTACACCTTC.

The gene calls are TRBV9 and TRBJ2-2; 9 bases are shared with TRBD2. With 3 bases clipped from V and 1 base from J, the junction kept 4 bases outside the gene matches. Germline V gives CDR1 SGDLS, CDR2 YYNGEE. The CDR3 extends over 16 amino acids. CDR3 bases: TGTGCCAGCAGCGCAATAGCGGGGGTGAACACCGGGGAGCTGTTTTTT. Translated, it gives CASSAIAGVNTGELFF.

This sequence joins TRBV28 and TRBJ1-5; D unresolved. The CDR3 length is 17 residues. Trimming stripped 4 bases from V and 1 base from J, with 17 bases between. CDR1 is MDHEN and CDR2 is SYDVKM in the germline V gene. The CDR3 loop reads CASSSTGTTLSNQPQHF. The CDR3 DNA sequence: TGTGCCAGCAGTTCAACGGGTACGACCCTCAGCAATCAGCCCCAGCATTTT.

This rearrangement joins TRBV5-1 to TRBJ1-6; D might be TRBD1 (6 bases). The CDR3 contains 14 residues. Trimming removed 2 bases from V and 8 bases from J, with 11 bases in between. Germline CDR1 is SGHRS and CDR2 is YFSETQ. CDR3 nucleotides: TGCGCCAGCAGCTTTACAGGGTCGGATTCACCCCTCCACTTT. As protein: CASSFTGSDSPLHF.

V gene TRBV24-1 combines with J gene TRBJ2-1; 10 nucleotides align to TRBD1. V dropped 3 bases and J dropped 8; count of bases not matched to a gene: 6. The germline CDR1 and CDR2 sequences are KGHDR and SFDVKD. The CDR3 contains 15 residues. CDR3 DNA: TGTGCCACCAGTGATCGCCGGGACAGGGGTGATGAGCAGTTCTTC. Its translation: CATSDRRDRGDEQFF.

The chain employs TRBV7-8 and TRBJ2-3; tentatively, D is TRBD1 (5 bases). The CDR3 spans 15 residues. Deletions cut 5 bases from V and 2 bases from J, with 14 bases between. Germline V gene lookup returns CDR1 SGHVS and CDR2 FQNEAQ. The CDR3 region has the DNA TGTGCCAGCAGCGAGACGACAGCGAACACAGATACGCAGTATTTT. Translating gives CASSETTANTDTQYF.

The CDR3 spells CASSLTLNSNQPQHF. CDR3 DNA: TGTGCCAGCAGCTTGACATTAAATAGCAATCAGCCCCAGCATTTT. The V call is TRBV5-8, the J call TRBJ1-5, with D uncertain. Trimming left V 1 base short and J 0 bases short, with 8 bases between. Germline values: CDR1 SGHTS, CDR2 YDEGEE. The CDR3 is made up of 15 amino acids.

The chain recombines TRBV5-1 with TRBJ2-7; D is perhaps TRBD1 (6 bases). V was shortened by 6 bases and J by 6 bases, with 16 bases between the two germline ends. This CDR3 is built from 13 residues. Germline V gene data show CDR1 as SGHRS and CDR2 as YFSETQ. This CDR3 is CASKASGAPEQYF. The CDR3, as DNA: TGCGCCAGCAAGGCTTCAGGGGCTCCCGAGCAGTACTTC.

In this sample, this clone turned up once. This chain links TRBV19 with TRBJ1-5, with TRBD1 identical over 11 bases. The CDR3 has 15 amino acids. Germline V gives CDR1 LNHDA, CDR2 SQIVND (reference sequence). Trimming removed 7 bases from V and 6 bases from J; junction bases left unmatched: 8. The CDR3 is CASTNGQGAVQPQHF. In nucleotides, the CDR3 is TGTGCCAGTACCAACGGACAGGGGGCTGTTCAGCCCCAGCATTTT.

The chain joins TRBV5-6 to TRBJ2-7; weak D call: TRBD1 (6 bases). The CDR3 spans 12 residues. The V and J ends lost 5 bases and 9 bases respectively, with 15 bases between them. Germline V gene data show CDR1 as SGHDT and CDR2 as YYEEEE. The DNA for the CDR3 is TGTGCCAGCAGTGTCGGACAGTCCGCGCAGTACTTC. Amino acid sequence: CASSVGQSAQYF.

V usage is TRBV6-2 or TRBV6-3 and J usage is TRBJ1-3, with D perhaps TRBD1 (5 bases). Per the germline V gene, CDR1 is MNHEY and CDR2 is SVGEGT. V shed 1 base and J shed 4 bases, with 17 bases lying between them. The CDR3 is 17 residues long. CDR3 sequence reads: CASSYYLTEKRGNTIYF. The CDR3, as DNA: TGTGCCAGCAGTTACTATTTGACAGAAAAAAGAGGAAACACCATATATTTT.

This clone is a singleton in its sample. This chain uses TRBV30 with TRBJ2-3, with no clear D. Germline loops: CDR1 GTSNPN, CDR2 SVGIG (reference sequence). This CDR3 is 12 amino acids long. With 3 bases removed from V and 2 bases from J, the gap between germline ends came to 6 bases. For the CDR3, the DNA is TGTGCCTGGAGGCTACTCACAGATACGCAGTATTTT. It is translated as CAWRLLTDTQYF.

This clone appeared once. The rearrangement joins TRBV30 to TRBJ2-3; D might be TRBD2 (5 bases). This CDR3 comprises 13 residues. Germline CDR1 reads GTSNPN; CDR2 reads SVGIG (reference sequence). V lost 6 bases, J lost 6 bases, and 16 bases lay in between. The CDR3 sequence is CACEKRGSDTQYF. The CDR3 DNA is TGTGCCTGCGAGAAGAGAGGGTCGGATACGCAGTATTTT.